The entry below describes one T cell receptor beta chain. The target antigen is unknown. This sample stems from a study of cytomegalovirus exposure and HLA in healthy donors. Study as a whole: Prior work identified 95 million to 120 million unique TCR beta sequences in around 170 million T cells.

Study-wide results and caveats: HLA alleles were associated with roughly 15,000 TCR beta sequences in a later analysis at 0.05 false discovery rate.

J gave up 10 bases and V 0 bases, and 9 bases lay outside the gene matches. Germline values: CDR1 MNHEY, CDR2 SMNVEV (reference sequence). The CDR3 extends over 15 amino acids. PCR involved 60 Vbeta and 13 Jbeta primers. TCRdb's copy holds only in-frame clones and misses some; the assay was immunoSEQ multiplex PCR. The data hold roughly 200,000 clones, with around 77% observed a single time. The receptor comes from a woman aged 30 to 39 in good health and CMV-seronegative. Material for sequencing was PBMCs. The chain is built from TRBV27 and TRBJ2-1, with 7 nucleotides matching TRBD2. CDR3 amino acids: CASSLSIAGSNEQFF. The CDR3 nucleotides are TGTGCCAGCAGTTTATCAATAGCGGGCAGCAACGAGCAGTTCTTC.